This T cell receptor (beta chain) was captured by sequencing in a study of blood T cell repertoires in COVID-19. Study-level information: Sites across the United States, Italy and Spain contributed samples from acute and convalescent COVID-19. From T cells, B-cell-depleted T cells, or PBMCs came the material, which was cDNA or gDNA.

This clone was seen only once. Germline V lookup: CDR1 SQVTM, CDR2 ANQGSEA. The CDR3 is made up of 14 amino acids. V lost 7 bases to trimming and J lost 4 bases; unmatched junction nucleotides: 4. Authors' methods: Estimates of nucleated cell counts were drawn from the amplification of reference gene primers. Sequencing used immunoSEQ multiplex PCR; TCRdb keeps in-frame clones, though not all of them. V and J calls and clone size are as listed in that table; D and trimming were resolved from the DNA. This sample carries over 250,000 clones, around 90% of them seen once, and the ten largest clones take just under 0.8%.

The sequence was collected from a woman between 25 and 40 years old with acute or convalescent COVID-19. The chain carries TRBV29-1 and TRBJ2-7; 16 nucleotides line up with TRBD2. What was sequenced was peripheral blood. The CDR3 reads CSAGTSGREYEQYF. For the CDR3, the DNA is TGCAGCGCAGGGACTAGCGGGAGGGAGTACGAGCAGTACTTC.